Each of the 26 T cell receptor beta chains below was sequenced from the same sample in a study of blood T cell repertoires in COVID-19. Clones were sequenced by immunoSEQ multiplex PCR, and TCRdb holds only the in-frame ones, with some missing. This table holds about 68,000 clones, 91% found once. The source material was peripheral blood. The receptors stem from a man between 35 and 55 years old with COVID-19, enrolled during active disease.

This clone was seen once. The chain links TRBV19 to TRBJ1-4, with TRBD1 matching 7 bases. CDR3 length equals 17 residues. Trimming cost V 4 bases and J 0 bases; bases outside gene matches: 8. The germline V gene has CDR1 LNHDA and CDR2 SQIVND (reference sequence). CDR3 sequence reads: CASSRRGQLATNEKLFF. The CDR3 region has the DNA TGTGCCAGTAGTAGGAGGGGACAGCTTGCAACTAATGAAAAACTGTTTTTT.

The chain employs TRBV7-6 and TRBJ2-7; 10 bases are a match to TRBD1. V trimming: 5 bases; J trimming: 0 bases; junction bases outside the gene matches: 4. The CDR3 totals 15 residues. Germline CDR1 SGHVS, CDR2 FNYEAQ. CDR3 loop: CASSLRTGGSYEQYF. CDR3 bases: TGTGCCAGCAGCCTCCGGACAGGGGGCTCCTACGAGCAGTACTTC.

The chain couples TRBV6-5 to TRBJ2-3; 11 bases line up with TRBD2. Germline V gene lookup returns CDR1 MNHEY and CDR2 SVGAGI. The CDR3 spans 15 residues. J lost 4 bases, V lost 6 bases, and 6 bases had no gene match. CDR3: CASRDLAGGADTQYF. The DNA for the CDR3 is TGTGCCAGCAGGGACCTAGCGGGGGGTGCAGATACGCAGTATTTT.

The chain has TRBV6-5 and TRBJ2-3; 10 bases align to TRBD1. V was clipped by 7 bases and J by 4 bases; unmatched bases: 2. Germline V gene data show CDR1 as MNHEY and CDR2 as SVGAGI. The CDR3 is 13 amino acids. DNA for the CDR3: TGTGCCAGCAACGGACAGGGGGCAGATACGCAGTATTTT. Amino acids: CASNGQGADTQYF.

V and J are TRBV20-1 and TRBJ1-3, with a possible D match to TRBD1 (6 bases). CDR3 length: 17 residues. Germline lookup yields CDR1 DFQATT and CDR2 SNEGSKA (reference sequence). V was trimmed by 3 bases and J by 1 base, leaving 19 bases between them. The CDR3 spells CSASGQGWEKSGNTIYF. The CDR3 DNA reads TGCAGTGCTAGTGGTCAGGGGTGGGAGAAATCTGGAAACACCATATATTTT.

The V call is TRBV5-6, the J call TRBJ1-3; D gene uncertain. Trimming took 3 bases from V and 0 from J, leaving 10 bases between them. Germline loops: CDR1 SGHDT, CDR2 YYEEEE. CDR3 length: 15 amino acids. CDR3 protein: CASSSDFHSGNTIYF. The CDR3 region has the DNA TGTGCCAGCAGCTCGGACTTCCACTCTGGAAACACCATATATTTT.

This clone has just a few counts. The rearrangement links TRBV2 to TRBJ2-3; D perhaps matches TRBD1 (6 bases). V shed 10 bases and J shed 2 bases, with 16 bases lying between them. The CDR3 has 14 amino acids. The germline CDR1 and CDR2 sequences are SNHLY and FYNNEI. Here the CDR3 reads CATSSGQITDTQYF. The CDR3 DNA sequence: TGTGCCACATCCTCGGGACAAATCACAGATACGCAGTATTTT.

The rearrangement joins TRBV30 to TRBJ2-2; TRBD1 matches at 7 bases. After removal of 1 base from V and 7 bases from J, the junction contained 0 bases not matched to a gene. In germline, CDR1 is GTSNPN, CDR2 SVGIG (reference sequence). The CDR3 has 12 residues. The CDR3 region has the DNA TGTGCCTGGAGTGACAGGGGCGGGGAGCTGTTTTTT. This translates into CAWSDRGGELFF.

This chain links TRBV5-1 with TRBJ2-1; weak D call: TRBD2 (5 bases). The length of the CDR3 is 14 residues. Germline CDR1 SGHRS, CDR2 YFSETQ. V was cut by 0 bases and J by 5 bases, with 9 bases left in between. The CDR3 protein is CASSLEASNNEQFF. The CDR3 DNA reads TGCGCCAGCAGCTTGGAGGCTAGCAACAATGAGCAGTTCTTC.

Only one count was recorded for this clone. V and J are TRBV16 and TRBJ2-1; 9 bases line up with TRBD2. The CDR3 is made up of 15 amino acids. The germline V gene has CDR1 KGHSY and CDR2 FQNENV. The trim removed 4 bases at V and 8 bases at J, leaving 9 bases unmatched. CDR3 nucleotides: TGTGCCAGCAGCCCTTCTCGCGGGGGGGCAGATGAGCAGTTCTTC. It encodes CASSPSRGGADEQFF. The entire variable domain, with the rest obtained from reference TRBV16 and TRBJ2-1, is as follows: GEEVAQTPKHLVRGEGQKAKLYCAPIKGHSYVFWYQQVLKNEFKFLISFQNENVFDETGMPKERFSAKCLPNSPCSLEIQATKLEDSAVYFCASSPSRGGADEQFFGPGTRLTVL.

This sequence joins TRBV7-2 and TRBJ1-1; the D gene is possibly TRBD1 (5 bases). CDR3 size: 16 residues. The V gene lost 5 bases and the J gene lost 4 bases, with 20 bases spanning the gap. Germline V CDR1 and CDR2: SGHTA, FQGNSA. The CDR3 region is CASSAPPGRGGTEAFF. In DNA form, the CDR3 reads TGTGCCAGCAGCGCGCCACCGGGGCGGGGGGGCACTGAAGCTTTCTTT.

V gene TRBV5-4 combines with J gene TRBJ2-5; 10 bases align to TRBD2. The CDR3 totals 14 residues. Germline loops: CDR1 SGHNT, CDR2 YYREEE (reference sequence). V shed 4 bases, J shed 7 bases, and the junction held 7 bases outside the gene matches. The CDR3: CASSGTSGVGTQYF. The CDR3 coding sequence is TGTGCCAGCAGCGGCACTAGCGGGGTTGGGACCCAGTACTTC.

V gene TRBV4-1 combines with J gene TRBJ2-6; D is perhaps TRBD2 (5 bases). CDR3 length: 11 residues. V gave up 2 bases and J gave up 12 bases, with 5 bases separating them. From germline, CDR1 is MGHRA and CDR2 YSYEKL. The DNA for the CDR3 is TGCGCCAGCAGCCAAACTAGCGTCCTGACTTTC. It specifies CASSQTSVLTF.

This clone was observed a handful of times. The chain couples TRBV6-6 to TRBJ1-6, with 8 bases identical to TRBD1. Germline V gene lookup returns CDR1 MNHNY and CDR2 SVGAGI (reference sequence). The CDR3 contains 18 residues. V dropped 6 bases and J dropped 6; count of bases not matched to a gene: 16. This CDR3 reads CASSRTRERTGSNSPLHF. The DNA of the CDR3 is TGTGCCAGCAGCCGAACTCGGGAACGGACAGGGTCTAATTCACCCCTCCACTTT.

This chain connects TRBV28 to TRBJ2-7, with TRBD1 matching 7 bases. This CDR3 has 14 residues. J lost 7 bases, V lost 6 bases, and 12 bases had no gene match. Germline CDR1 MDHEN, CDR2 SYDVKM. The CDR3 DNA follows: TGTGCCAGCAGATTGGACAGGCTACCGGGGGAGCAGTACTTC. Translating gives CASRLDRLPGEQYF.

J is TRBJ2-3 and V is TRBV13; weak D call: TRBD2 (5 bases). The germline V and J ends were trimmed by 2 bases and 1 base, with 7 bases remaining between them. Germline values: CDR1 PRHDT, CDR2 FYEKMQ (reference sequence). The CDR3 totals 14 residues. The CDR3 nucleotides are TGTGCCAGCAGCTTACAGGAGGGCACAGATACGCAGTATTTT. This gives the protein CASSLQEGTDTQYF.

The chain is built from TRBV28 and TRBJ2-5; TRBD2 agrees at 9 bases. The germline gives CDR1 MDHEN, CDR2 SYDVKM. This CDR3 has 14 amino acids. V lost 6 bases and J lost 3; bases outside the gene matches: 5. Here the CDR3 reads CASRGSGGEETQYF. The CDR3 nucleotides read TGTGCCAGCAGGGGTAGCGGGGGCGAAGAGACCCAGTACTTC.

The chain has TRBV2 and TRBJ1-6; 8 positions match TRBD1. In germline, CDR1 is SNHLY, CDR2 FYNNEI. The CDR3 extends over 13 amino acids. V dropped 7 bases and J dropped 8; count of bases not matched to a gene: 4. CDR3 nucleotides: TGTGCCAGCACCCCGGACAGGGATTCACCCCTCCACTTT. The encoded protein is CASTPDRDSPLHF.

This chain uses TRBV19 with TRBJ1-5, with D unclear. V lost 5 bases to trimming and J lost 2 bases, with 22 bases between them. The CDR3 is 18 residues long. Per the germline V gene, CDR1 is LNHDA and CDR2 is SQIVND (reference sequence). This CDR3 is CASSLPLGGPLGNQPQHF. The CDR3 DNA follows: TGTGCCAGTAGTTTACCGTTGGGAGGGCCTCTGGGCAATCAGCCCCAGCATTTT.

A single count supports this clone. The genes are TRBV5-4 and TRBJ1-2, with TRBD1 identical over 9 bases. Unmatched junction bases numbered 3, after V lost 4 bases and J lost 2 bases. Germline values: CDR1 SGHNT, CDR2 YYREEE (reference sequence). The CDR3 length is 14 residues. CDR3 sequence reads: CASSPGTGNYGYTF. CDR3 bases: TGTGCCAGCAGCCCCGGGACAGGGAACTATGGCTACACCTTC. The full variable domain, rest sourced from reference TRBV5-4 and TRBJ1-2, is ETGVTQSPTHLIKTRGQQVTLRCSSQSGHNTVSWYQQALGQGPQFIFQYYREEENGRGNFPPRFSGLQFPNYSSELNVNALELDDSALYLCASSPGTGNYGYTFGSGTRLTVV.

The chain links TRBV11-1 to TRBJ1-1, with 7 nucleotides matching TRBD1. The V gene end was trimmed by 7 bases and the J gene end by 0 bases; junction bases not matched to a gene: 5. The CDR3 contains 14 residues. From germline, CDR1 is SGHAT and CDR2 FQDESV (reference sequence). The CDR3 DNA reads TGTGCCAGCACCCCGGGACAGTTGAACACTGAAGCTTTCTTT. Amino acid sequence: CASTPGQLNTEAFF.

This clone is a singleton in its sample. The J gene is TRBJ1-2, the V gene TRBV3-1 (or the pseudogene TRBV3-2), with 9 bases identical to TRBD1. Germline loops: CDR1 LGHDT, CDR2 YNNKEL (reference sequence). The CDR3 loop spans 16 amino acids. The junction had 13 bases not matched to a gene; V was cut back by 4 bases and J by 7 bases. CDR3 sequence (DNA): TGTGCCAGCAGCCCATGGGACAGGGAGGTTTCCTTTGGCTACACCTTC. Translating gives CASSPWDREVSFGYTF.

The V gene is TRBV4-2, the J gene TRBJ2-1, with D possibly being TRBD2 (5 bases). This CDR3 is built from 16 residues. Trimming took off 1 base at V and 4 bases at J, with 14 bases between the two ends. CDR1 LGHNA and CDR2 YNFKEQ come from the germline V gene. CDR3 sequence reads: CASSQGSDGVYNEQFF. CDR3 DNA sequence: TGTGCCAGCAGCCAAGGTTCCGACGGGGTGTACAATGAGCAGTTCTTC.

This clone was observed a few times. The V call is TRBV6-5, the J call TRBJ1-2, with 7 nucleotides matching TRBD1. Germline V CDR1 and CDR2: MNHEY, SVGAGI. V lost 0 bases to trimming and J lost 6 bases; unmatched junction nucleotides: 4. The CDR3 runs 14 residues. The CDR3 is CASSYSNRGNGYTF. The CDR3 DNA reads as TGTGCCAGCAGTTACTCGAACAGGGGAAATGGCTACACCTTC.

The CDR3 region is CASSIGGGADTQYF. The CDR3 DNA is TGTGCCAGTAGTATAGGGGGAGGGGCAGATACGCAGTATTTT. This chain uses TRBV19 with TRBJ2-3; 7 nucleotides line up with TRBD2. CDR3 size: 14 residues. Trimming at V came to 1 base and at J to 4 bases, leaving 2 bases not matched to a gene. CDR1 and CDR2 from the germline V gene are LNHDA and SQIVND (reference sequence).

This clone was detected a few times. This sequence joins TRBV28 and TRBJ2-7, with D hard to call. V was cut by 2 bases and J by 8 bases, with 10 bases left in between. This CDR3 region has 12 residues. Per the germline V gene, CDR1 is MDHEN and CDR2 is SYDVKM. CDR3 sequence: CASSLNLSKQYF. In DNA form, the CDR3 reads TGTGCCAGCAGTTTAAACTTATCCAAGCAGTACTTC.